The 25 T cell receptor beta chains below were found in one sample sequenced in a study of shared clonotypes between healthy human individuals. Here immunoSEQ multiplex PCR was the method, and the copy in TCRdb shows in-frame clones only, minus some. This table holds around 640,000 clones, approximately 96% found once. Cells designated naive CD8 were CD45RO-negative and were positively selected for CCR7, with terminally differentiated effector memory CD45RA+ cells excluded. The material sequenced was naive CD8+ T cells sorted from blood. These receptors came from a woman aged 25-40 years in good health.

This chain joins TRBV28 and TRBJ1-2; D gene uncertain. This CDR3 is 13 amino acids long. Germline V lookup: CDR1 MDHEN, CDR2 SYDVKM. Trimming removed 4 bases at V and 7 bases at J, with 13 bases between. The CDR3 DNA sequence: TGTGCCAGCAGTTCAGACCCCGCCGGTGGCTACACCTTC. This encodes CASSSDPAGGYTF.

The chain joins TRBV9 to TRBJ2-7, with a tentative D call TRBD1 (6 bases). In germline, CDR1 is SGDLS, CDR2 YYNGEE. This CDR3 is built from 15 residues. V lost 4 bases and J 1 base, leaving 15 bases between the germline ends. CDR3 coding DNA: TGTGCCAGCAGCTTGAGTACAGGGTTTTCCTACGAGCAGTACTTC. Translation: CASSLSTGFSYEQYF.

The chain uses TRBV5-6 and TRBJ2-7; no reliable D call. The V end lost 3 bases, the J end lost 4 bases, and 5 bases lay between the germline ends. CDR3 size: 11 residues. The germline V gene has CDR1 SGHDT and CDR2 YYEEEE. CDR3 protein: CASSSYYEQYF. The CDR3 nucleotides are TGTGCCAGCAGCTCCTATTACGAGCAGTACTTC.

This sequence joins TRBV12-5 and TRBJ1-5, with D maybe TRBD1 (5 bases). This CDR3 contains 16 residues. Germline CDR1 LGHNT, CDR2 FRNRAP. Deletions cut 3 bases from V and 1 base from J, with 13 bases between. The chain's CDR3 is CASGFPQGPSNQPQHF. CDR3 in DNA: TGTGCTAGTGGTTTTCCTCAGGGTCCCAGCAATCAGCCCCAGCATTTT.

The genes are TRBV7-6 and TRBJ2-5; D is unclear. Per the germline V gene, CDR1 is SGHVS and CDR2 is FNYEAQ. The CDR3 length is 17 residues. Deletions cut 1 base from V and 0 bases from J, with 15 bases between. The CDR3 region has the DNA TGTGCCAGCAGCTTAGTAACGGGTGGTTGGTACCAAGAGACCCAGTACTTC. It specifies CASSLVTGGWYQETQYF.

CDR3 nucleotides: TGTGCCAGTAGTCCGATGGGGGAGGGCCTTATGAACACTGAAGCTTTCTTT. This gives the protein CASSPMGEGLMNTEAFF. The chain employs TRBV19 and TRBJ1-1; D is possibly TRBD1 (5 bases). The CDR3 spans 17 residues. In germline, CDR1 is LNHDA, CDR2 SQIVND (reference sequence). V dropped 5 bases and J dropped 0 bases, with 19 bases sitting between them.

CDR3 DNA sequence: TGCAGTGCCGAGGCTGGTGAGCAGTTCTTC. Translating gives CSAEAGEQFF. The V and J genes are TRBV20-1 and TRBJ2-1; D uncertain. From germline, CDR1 is DFQATT and CDR2 SNEGSKA (reference sequence). The V gene lost 6 bases and the J gene lost 9 bases, with 9 bases spanning the gap. CDR3 size: 10 residues.

The J gene is TRBJ2-7, the V gene TRBV7-9; tentative D call: TRBD2 (5 bases). V lost 5 bases, J lost 2 bases, and 16 bases lay in between. CDR1 is SEHNR, CDR2 FQNEAQ, per germline (reference sequence). The CDR3 runs to 15 residues. In nucleotides, the CDR3 is TGTGCCAGCAGCCCGGGTGCCGGGAACACCTACGAGCAGTACTTC. Its translation: CASSPGAGNTYEQYF.

The chain carries TRBV6-4 and TRBJ2-3; D ambiguous. The CDR3 contains 14 residues. Between the trimmed V and J ends, which lost 2 bases and 1 base, there was a span of 7 bases. CDR1 and CDR2 (germline): MRHNA, SNTAGT. CDR3 sequence: CASSDGGGTDTQYF. Here the CDR3 DNA reads TGTGCCAGCAGTGACGGCGGAGGCACAGATACGCAGTATTTT.

Details on this clone: A read error may account for a junction end that differs from germline. The chain is built from TRBV7-9 and TRBJ1-2; the match to TRBD1 covers 9 bases. CDR3 length: 11 amino acids. The germline V gene has CDR1 SEHNR and CDR2 FQNEAQ (reference sequence). The CDR3 DNA sequence: TGCGGCCTGGACAGGGGTGTTGGCTACACCTTC. This codes for CGLDRGVGYTF.

The chain couples TRBV28 to TRBJ2-1, with 8 bases matching TRBD1. The germline V gene has CDR1 MDHEN and CDR2 SYDVKM. The V segment lost 5 bases and the J segment 9 bases; nucleotides outside the gene matches: 15. The CDR3 is 16 residues long. The chain's CDR3 is CASSPTRGRRRGEQFF. Written as DNA, the CDR3 is TGTGCCAGCAGTCCAACCAGGGGGCGAAGGAGAGGTGAGCAGTTCTTC.

In its sample, this clone was seen once. This chain links TRBV7-9 with TRBJ1-1; tentative D call: TRBD1 (6 bases). The CDR3 is made up of 16 amino acids. Trimming took 4 bases from V and 3 from J, leaving 18 bases between them. Germline V lookup: CDR1 SEHNR, CDR2 FQNEAQ (reference sequence). This CDR3 reads CASSSTVGGRDTEAFF. The DNA for the CDR3 is TGTGCCAGCAGCTCCACGGTAGGGGGGCGCGACACTGAAGCTTTCTTT.

This chain connects TRBV7-2 to TRBJ2-7; 12 bases map to TRBD2. V trimming: 5 bases; J trimming: 7 bases; junction bases outside the gene matches: 12. CDR3 length: 16 amino acids. Germline V gene sequence: CDR1 SGHTA, CDR2 FQGNSA. CDR3 sequence: CASSAVVGLAGFEQYF. The CDR3 nucleotides read TGTGCCAGCAGCGCCGTAGTTGGACTAGCGGGATTTGAGCAGTACTTC.

The CDR3 DNA follows: TGTGCCAGCTCCCCCCTGACGCCTGAAGCTTTCTTT. It yields the protein CASSPLTPEAFF. The chain couples TRBV18 to TRBJ1-1; no firm D call. Per germline, CDR1 KGHSH and CDR2 LQKENI. The CDR3 has 12 amino acids. Trimming shortened V by 6 bases and J by 6 bases, and 11 bases separated the two germline ends.

Worth noting for this clone: The sample contains more than one DNA sequence encoding this CDR3. This chain joins TRBV27 and TRBJ2-7; 15 bases line up with TRBD2. The trim removed 5 bases at V and 4 bases at J, leaving 6 bases unmatched. The V gene's germline CDR1 is MNHEY and CDR2 SMNVEV (reference sequence). The CDR3 consists of 16 residues. The DNA of the CDR3 is TGTGCCAGCAGTCCCGGGACTAGCGGGAGGAGATACGAGCAGTACTTC. Protein sequence: CASSPGTSGRRYEQYF.

The genes are TRBV4-1 and TRBJ2-1; D is uncertain. CDR1 is MGHRA and CDR2 is YSYEKL in the germline V gene. The CDR3 consists of 13 residues. Trimming shortened V by 4 bases and J by 4 bases, and 8 bases separated the two germline ends. CDR3 bases: TGCGCCAGCAGCCGGACGAATTACAATGAGCAGTTCTTC. It yields the protein CASSRTNYNEQFF.

The chain is built from TRBV28 and TRBJ1-5; TRBD1 aligns across 11 bases. Germline lookup yields CDR1 MDHEN and CDR2 SYDVKM. The ends lost 7 bases at V and 7 bases at J; junction bases unmatched: 9. There are 15 residues in the CDR3. CDR3 residues: CASTSDRGPGQPQHF. The CDR3 DNA sequence: TGTGCCAGCACTTCGGACAGGGGGCCAGGACAGCCCCAGCATTTT.

This sequence joins TRBV2 and TRBJ2-4, with TRBD1 identical over 11 bases. With V trimmed by 6 bases and J by 3 bases, 4 bases remained unmatched. The germline V gene encodes CDR1 SNHLY and CDR2 FYNNEI. The CDR3 contains 15 residues. The DNA of the CDR3 is TGTGCCAGCAGCGGAGGGACAGGGGGCAAAAACATTCAGTACTTC. The encoded protein is CASSGGTGGKNIQYF.

The chain couples TRBV7-9 to TRBJ2-7; a weak D match, TRBD2 (5 bases). Germline V gene sequence: CDR1 SEHNR, CDR2 FQNEAQ (reference sequence). The CDR3 is made up of 13 amino acids. The ends were cut back, 4 bases at V and 3 bases at J, with 10 bases in the middle. The CDR3 DNA follows: TGTGCCAGCAGCTCCTCTAGCAACTACGAGCAGTACTTC. It specifies CASSSSSNYEQYF.

This chain links TRBV10-2 with TRBJ2-3; the match to TRBD1 covers 8 bases. This CDR3 spans 14 amino acids. Germline CDR1 is WSHSY and CDR2 is SAAADI. V lost 8 bases and J lost 2; bases outside the gene matches: 6. Here the CDR3 reads CASRDRGNTDTQYF. The DNA of the CDR3 is TGCGCCAGCCGCGACAGGGGAAACACAGATACGCAGTATTTT.

The rearrangement links TRBV28 to TRBJ2-2; no reliable D call. This CDR3 is built from 13 residues. The germline gives CDR1 MDHEN, CDR2 SYDVKM. The germline V and J ends were trimmed by 3 bases and 3 bases, with 5 bases remaining between them. The CDR3 nucleotides read TGTGCCAGCAGTTTGTGGGACACCGGGGAGCTGTTTTTT. It yields the protein CASSLWDTGELFF.

This clone was seen a single time. Other DNA sequences from this sample encode an identical CDR3 as well. The chain uses TRBV29-1 and TRBJ2-1; D is ambiguous. Trimming stripped 5 bases from V and 7 bases from J, with 6 bases between. This CDR3 comprises 10 residues. Germline loops: CDR1 SQVTM, CDR2 ANQGSEA. This chain's CDR3 is CSVTINEQFF. As DNA, the CDR3 is TGCAGCGTTACAATTAATGAGCAGTTCTTC.

The chain joins TRBV19 to TRBJ2-1, with D possibly being TRBD2 (6 bases). Germline loops: CDR1 LNHDA, CDR2 SQIVND (reference sequence). Trimming took 3 bases from V and 8 from J, leaving 14 bases between them. The CDR3 has 14 residues. The CDR3: CASSMDGSRHEQFF. CDR3 DNA sequence: TGTGCCAGTAGTATGGACGGGAGTCGGCATGAGCAGTTCTTC.

J is TRBJ1-4 and V is TRBV4-1; D is ambiguous. Between the trimmed V and J ends, which lost 0 bases and 15 bases, there was a span of 17 bases. This CDR3 is built from 14 residues. Germline lookup yields CDR1 MGHRA and CDR2 YSYEKL. CDR3 coding DNA: TGCGCCAGCAGCCAAGAAGCTCGACCCGGGGTGATGTTTTTT. It translates to CASSQEARPGVMFF.

The V call is TRBV5-4, the J call TRBJ2-7, with 7 positions matching TRBD1. Germline CDR1 reads SGHNT; CDR2 reads YYREEE (reference sequence). V was pared by 4 bases and J by 0 bases, with 4 bases of the junction left unmatched. The CDR3 sequence is 14 residues long. The CDR3 loop is CASSTGQVSYEQYF. The CDR3 nucleotides are TGTGCCAGCAGCACCGGACAGGTCTCCTACGAGCAGTACTTC.